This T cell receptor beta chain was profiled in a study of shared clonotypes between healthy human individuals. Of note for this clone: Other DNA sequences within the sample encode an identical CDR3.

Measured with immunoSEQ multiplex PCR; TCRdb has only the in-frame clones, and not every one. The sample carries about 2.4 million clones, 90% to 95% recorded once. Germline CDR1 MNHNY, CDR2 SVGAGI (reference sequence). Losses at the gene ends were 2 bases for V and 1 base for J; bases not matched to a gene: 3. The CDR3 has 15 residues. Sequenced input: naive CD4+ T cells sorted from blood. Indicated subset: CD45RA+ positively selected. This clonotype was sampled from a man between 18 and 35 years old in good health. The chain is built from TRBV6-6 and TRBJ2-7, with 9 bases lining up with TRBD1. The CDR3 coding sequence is TGTGCCAGCAGTTACCAAGGACAGGGGTCCTACGAGCAGTACTTC. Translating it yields CASSYQGQGSYEQYF.